The sequence of this TCR beta chain was determined in a study of T cells in Graves' hyperthyroidism and ophthalmopathy. RNA transcripts provided the source from which TCR beta CDR3 regions were amplified. Carried out on the TCR CDR3, a first-round RT-PCR used the HTBI primer set. Via MiXCR, TCRdb re-called the multiplex PCR reads, giving one row per CDR3 protein. The sample includes around 540,000 distinct CDR3 sequences, approximately 16% seen only once; the top ten take 25% to 35%. Exclusion followed for patients with uncontrolled infection, other autoimmune disease, pregnancy or lactation. This clonotype was seen many times. V lost 5 bases, J lost 5 bases, and 18 bases lay in between. The CDR3 runs 15 residues. Germline assignment: CDR1 ENHRY and CDR2 SYGVKD.

Sequencing was done on a sample of blood. The gene calls are TRBV10-3 and TRBJ2-5; the D gene could be TRBD1 or TRBD2 (5 bases each). The receptor's source is a woman aged 25 to 39 with Graves' ophthalmopathy. The DNA for the CDR3 is TGTGCCATCAGTTTCGACGGGACGGGCAAGGAGACCCAGTACTTC. Translated: CAISFDGTGKETQYF.